Listed here are 6 T cell receptor beta chains from one sample, sequenced in a study of cytomegalovirus exposure and HLA in healthy donors. Produced via immunoSEQ multiplex PCR; TCRdb's table is partial and in-frame only. In the table there are some 170,000 clones, around nine tenths of which are singletons. Specimen: PBMCs. These receptor sequences come from a man aged 18-30 years in good health and CMV-seropositive.

This clone was observed a handful of times. This chain joins TRBV11-3 and TRBJ2-3; D ambiguous. V shed 0 bases and J shed 2 bases, with 6 bases lying between them. This CDR3 is 14 amino acids long. Germline V lookup: CDR1 SGHNT, CDR2 YENEEA. The CDR3 sequence: CASSLDRYTDTQYF. CDR3 bases: TGTGCCAGCAGCTTAGATCGGTACACAGATACGCAGTATTTT.

This clone has just one count. This chain connects TRBV2 to TRBJ1-4; D is unclear. This CDR3 region has 13 residues. Germline loops: CDR1 SNHLY, CDR2 FYNNEI. V was clipped by 10 bases and J by 0 bases, with 9 bases between them. CDR3 bases: TGTGCCAAACAGAGTGCAACTAATGAAAAACTGTTTTTT. Its protein is CAKQSATNEKLFF.

V usage is TRBV30 and J usage is TRBJ1-3; D may be TRBD1 (6 bases). CDR3 length: 13 residues. Germline loops: CDR1 GTSNPN, CDR2 SVGIG (reference sequence). Trimming shortened V by 4 bases and J by 3 bases, and 10 bases separated the two germline ends. The CDR3 bases are TGTGCCTGGAACTTCAGGGGTGGAAACACCATATATTTT. Its translation is CAWNFRGGNTIYF.

V usage is TRBV7-3 and J usage is TRBJ2-5; TRBD2 is a possible D gene (5 bases). The germline V gene has CDR1 SGHTA and CDR2 FQGTGA. This CDR3 contains 13 residues. The V end was cut by 4 bases, the J end by 5 bases, with 11 bases between. CDR3 residues: CASSYGIRETQYF. CDR3 nucleotides: TGTGCCAGCAGCTACGGGATCAGGGAGACCCAGTACTTC.

V is TRBV7-9 and J is TRBJ2-5; TRBD2 aligns across 7 bases. Trimming cost V 5 bases and J 10 bases; bases outside gene matches: 7. The CDR3 loop spans 12 amino acids. Germline V CDR1 and CDR2: SEHNR, FQNEAQ (reference sequence). CDR3 bases: TGTGCCAGCAGCCTGGCAGGACTAGGCCAGTACTTC. This translates into CASSLAGLGQYF.

The chain links TRBV7-8 to TRBJ2-7; TRBD1 is a possible D gene (5 bases). Deletions cut 0 bases from V and 3 bases from J, with 12 bases between. The germline V gene has CDR1 SGHVS and CDR2 FQNEAQ. The CDR3 spans 15 residues. This CDR3 is CASSLASTGFYEQYF. The DNA of the CDR3 is TGTGCCAGCAGCTTAGCGAGTACAGGTTTCTACGAGCAGTACTTC.